The source of this T cell receptor (beta chain) is a study of blood T cell repertoires in COVID-19. At the level of the study: Donors in the United States, Italy and Spain gave samples during acute or convalescent COVID-19. The cDNA or gDNA used as material had been derived from T cells, B-cell-depleted T cells, or PBMCs.

The CDR3 consists of 14 residues. V gave up 1 base and J gave up 4 bases; unmatched junction bases: 1. CDR1 GTSNPN and CDR2 SVGIG come from the germline V gene (reference sequence). Original methodology: How many nucleated cells were present was estimated from reference gene primer amplification. Repertoires were generated with immunoSEQ multiplex PCR, while TCRdb's copy carries only in-frame clones and drops some. D and trimming come from the DNA, and the V and J calls and clone size come from that table. The data hold about 210,000 clones, with 82% observed a single time. This TCR derives from a woman aged 35 to 49 with acute or convalescent COVID-19. Sequencing used peripheral blood. The V call is TRBV30, the J call TRBJ2-1, with TRBD1 matching over 10 bases. CDR3 amino acids: CAWSGGQGYNEQFF. For the CDR3, the DNA is TGTGCCTGGAGTGGGGGACAGGGGTACAATGAGCAGTTCTTC. Full variable domain (remainder filled in from reference TRBV30 and TRBJ2-1): SQTIHQWPATLVQPVGSPLSLECTVEGTSNPNLYWYRQAAGRGLQLLFYSVGIGQISSEVPQNLSASRPQDRQFILSSKKLLLSDSGFYLCAWSGGQGYNEQFFGPGTRLTVL.